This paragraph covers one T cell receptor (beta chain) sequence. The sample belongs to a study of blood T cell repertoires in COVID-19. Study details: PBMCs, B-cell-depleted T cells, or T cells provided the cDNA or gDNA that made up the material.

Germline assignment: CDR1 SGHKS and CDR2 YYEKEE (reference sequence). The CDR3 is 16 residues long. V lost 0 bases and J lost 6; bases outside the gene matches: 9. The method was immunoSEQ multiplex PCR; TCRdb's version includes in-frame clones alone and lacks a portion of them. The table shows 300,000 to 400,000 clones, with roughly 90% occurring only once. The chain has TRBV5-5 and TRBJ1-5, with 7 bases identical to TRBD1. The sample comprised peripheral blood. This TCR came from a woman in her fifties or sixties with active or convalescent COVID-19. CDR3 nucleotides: TGTGCCAGCAGCTTGGAAAGACAGGGTTCGGCTCAGCCCCAGCATTTT. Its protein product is CASSLERQGSAQPQHF.